This entry lists 18 T cell receptor beta chains sequenced from one sample in a study of siplizumab effects on memory and regulatory T cells. The table came from immunoSEQ multiplex PCR; TCRdb's copy has only in-frame clones and leaves some out. Among 90,000 to 95,000 clones listed, around 97% were seen once. The specimen was naive CD4+ T cells sorted from blood. The receptors come from a human donor in good health.

The chain carries TRBV9 and TRBJ1-4; 7 positions match TRBD1. In germline, CDR1 is SGDLS, CDR2 YYNGEE. The CDR3 totals 16 residues. Unmatched junction bases numbered 13, after V lost 3 bases and J lost 8 bases. In DNA form, the CDR3 reads TGTGCCAGCAGCGCCAAAACAGGGGTCGGGGGCGAAAAACTGTTTTTT. This sequence encodes CASSAKTGVGGEKLFF.

This rearrangement joins TRBV5-1 to TRBJ2-1; 10 bases agree with TRBD2. This CDR3 comprises 15 residues. The J segment lost 6 bases and the V segment lost 1 base, leaving 4 bases of the junction unmatched. The germline gives CDR1 SGHRS, CDR2 YFSETQ. CDR3 protein: CASSLRAGGRNEQFF. The CDR3 DNA reads TGCGCCAGCAGCTTGCGAGCGGGGGGGCGCAATGAGCAGTTCTTC.

The J gene is TRBJ1-2, the V gene TRBV4-3; 8 bases align to TRBD1. CDR1 and CDR2 (germline): LGHNA, YSLEER. The length of the CDR3 is 16 residues. Trimming took 0 bases from V and 7 from J; bases not matched to a gene: 10. The CDR3 nucleotides read TGCGCCAGCAGCCAAGATCACACAGGGGGTAAGGTTGGCTACACCTTC. This gives the protein CASSQDHTGGKVGYTF.

This chain joins TRBV5-1 and TRBJ1-1, with D uncertain. Germline V gene sequence: CDR1 SGHRS, CDR2 YFSETQ. Trimming left V 2 bases short and J 4 bases short, with 9 bases between. This CDR3 has 13 residues. The CDR3 DNA is TGCGCCAGCAGCTTTGACGCGGTCACTGAAGCTTTCTTT. Its protein is CASSFDAVTEAFF.

V is TRBV5-4 and J is TRBJ2-2; D might be TRBD1 (6 bases). CDR1 is SGHNT and CDR2 is YYREEE in the germline V gene (reference sequence). CDR3 length equals 15 residues. The V end lost 0 bases, the J end lost 5 bases, and 11 bases lay between the germline ends. For the CDR3, the DNA is TGTGCCAGCAGCTTGGCAGGGGCTTCAACCGGGGAGCTGTTTTTT. As protein: CASSLAGASTGELFF.

V gene TRBV7-9 combines with J gene TRBJ1-2; 9 positions match TRBD1. Germline values: CDR1 SEHNR, CDR2 FQNEAQ (reference sequence). This CDR3 region has 15 residues. Trimming removed 5 bases from V and 0 bases from J; junction bases left unmatched: 4. The CDR3 loop reads CASSGDRAPNYGYTF. CDR3 nucleotide sequence: TGTGCCAGCAGCGGGGACAGGGCCCCTAACTATGGCTACACCTTC. Variable domain in full (rest from reference TRBV7-9 and TRBJ1-2): DTGVSQNPRHKITKRGQNVTFRCDPISEHNRLYWYRQTLGQGPEFLTYFQNEAQLEKSRLLSDRFSAERPKGSFSTLEIQRTEQGDSAMYLCASSGDRAPNYGYTFGSGTRLTVV.

The chain has TRBV6-6 and TRBJ2-7, with D unclear. Germline CDR1 MNHNY, CDR2 SVGAGI (reference sequence). The V gene lost 6 bases and the J gene lost 1 base, with 7 bases spanning the gap. This CDR3 contains 12 residues. CDR3 nucleotides: TGTGCCAGCAGGCAGGAGTCCTACGAGCAGTACTTC. This encodes CASRQESYEQYF.

The V gene is TRBV21-1, the J gene TRBJ2-7; no DNA check was done on the table's D call, TRBD1. TRBV21-1 is tagged as a pseudogene. The length of the CDR3 is 13 residues. CDR3 in DNA: TGTGCCAGCAGGGACAGCATAACCTACGAGCAGTACTTC. Its translation: CASRDSITYEQYF.

The chain combines TRBV28 with TRBJ2-1; TRBD2 aligns across 9 bases. V lost 2 bases and J lost 7; bases outside the gene matches: 12. This CDR3 has 17 amino acids. The germline V gene has CDR1 MDHEN and CDR2 SYDVKM. CDR3 sequence reads: CASSLRIRGLAHNEQFF. As DNA, the CDR3 is TGTGCCAGCAGTTTAAGAATTCGGGGACTAGCTCATAATGAGCAGTTCTTC. Based on the CDR3 plus reference TRBV28 and TRBJ2-1, the full variable domain is DVKVTQSSRYLVKRTGEKVFLECVQDMDHENMFWYRQDPGLGLRLIYFSYDVKMKEKGDIPEGYSVSREKKERFSLILESASTNQTSMYLCASSLRIRGLAHNEQFFGPGTRLTVL.

The chain employs TRBV5-1 and TRBJ2-1, with 7 positions matching TRBD1. CDR1 is SGHRS and CDR2 is YFSETQ in the germline V gene. The CDR3 sequence is 15 residues long. J lost 2 bases, V lost 5 bases, and 7 bases had no gene match. For the CDR3, the DNA is TGCGCCAGCAGTTTAGGACAGGTAACCTACAATGAGCAGTTCTTC. Residues: CASSLGQVTYNEQFF.

The chain couples TRBV4-1 to TRBJ2-3, with D possibly TRBD2 on 6 matching bases. The germline V and J ends were trimmed by 4 bases and 5 bases, with 22 bases remaining between them. This CDR3 is 17 amino acids long. Per germline, CDR1 MGHRA and CDR2 YSYEKL. CDR3 amino acids: CASSPWGVVPREDTQYF. CDR3 DNA: TGCGCCAGCAGCCCGTGGGGGGTAGTCCCGAGAGAAGATACGCAGTATTTT.

V is TRBV18 and J is TRBJ2-4; the D gene is possibly TRBD1 (6 bases). Germline-derived CDR1 and CDR2 are KGHSH and LQKENI. This CDR3 region has 17 residues. V lost 3 bases to trimming and J lost 0 bases, with 15 bases between them. The CDR3 loop is CASSPPGQKLAKNIQYF. The CDR3 nucleotides are TGTGCCAGCTCACCCCCCGGACAGAAATTAGCCAAAAACATTCAGTACTTC.

This chain links TRBV7-2 with TRBJ2-2; 10 bases line up with TRBD1. Germline CDR1 is SGHTA and CDR2 is FQGNSA. CDR3 length equals 16 residues. V was pared by 4 bases and J by 6 bases, with 8 bases of the junction left unmatched. The CDR3 is CASSWTGTGAAGELFF. The CDR3 DNA is TGTGCCAGCAGCTGGACCGGGACAGGGGCCGCCGGGGAGCTGTTTTTT.

V gene TRBV2 combines with J gene TRBJ2-1, with D uncertain. CDR1 SNHLY and CDR2 FYNNEI come from the germline V gene. The CDR3 length is 15 residues. V lost 6 bases, J lost 1 base, and 13 bases lay in between. CDR3 bases: TGTGCCAGCAGGAGATCCGATGGGTCCTACAATGAGCAGTTCTTC. Translation gives CASRRSDGSYNEQFF. Using reference TRBV2 and TRBJ2-1 for the parts outside the CDR3, the full variable domain is EPEVTQTPSHQVTQMGQEVILRCVPISNHLYFYWYRQILGQKVEFLVSFYNNEISEKSEIFDDQFSVERPDGSNFTLKIRSTKLEDSAMYFCASRRSDGSYNEQFFGPGTRLTVL.

This clone has only one observation. This chain joins TRBV11-1 and TRBJ2-1, with D possibly being TRBD2 (6 bases). Germline V gene lookup returns CDR1 SGHAT and CDR2 FQDESV (reference sequence). The CDR3 spans 15 residues. V was trimmed by 0 bases and J by 2 bases, leaving 8 bases between them. CDR3 loop: CASSLAGGTYNEQFF. CDR3 DNA sequence: TGTGCCAGCAGCTTAGCGGGGGGAACCTACAATGAGCAGTTCTTC.

V and J are TRBV6-5 and TRBJ2-7; D perhaps matches TRBD2 (6 bases). This CDR3 has 14 residues. Trimming stripped 2 bases from V and 0 bases from J, with 8 bases between. Germline CDR1 and CDR2: MNHEY and SVGAGI. The CDR3 region is CASSYRDFSYEQYF. The CDR3 DNA sequence: TGTGCCAGCAGTTACCGGGACTTCTCCTACGAGCAGTACTTC.

The V call is TRBV9, the J call TRBJ1-5, with unresolved D. Germline V gene data show CDR1 as SGDLS and CDR2 as YYNGEE. V lost 0 bases and J 0 bases, leaving 10 bases between the germline ends. The CDR3 is 16 amino acids. The CDR3 sequence is CASSVGLSDSNQPQHF. For the CDR3, the DNA is TGTGCCAGCAGCGTAGGCTTATCGGATAGCAATCAGCCCCAGCATTTT.

The gene calls are TRBV28 and TRBJ2-7; TRBD2 matches at 13 bases. V was pared by 5 bases and J by 0 bases, with 4 bases of the junction left unmatched. This CDR3 comprises 16 residues. CDR1 and CDR2 from the germline V gene are MDHEN and SYDVKM. The CDR3 DNA is TGTGCCAGCAGTAAAACTAGCGGGGGGGTCTCCTACGAGCAGTACTTC. This codes for CASSKTSGGVSYEQYF.